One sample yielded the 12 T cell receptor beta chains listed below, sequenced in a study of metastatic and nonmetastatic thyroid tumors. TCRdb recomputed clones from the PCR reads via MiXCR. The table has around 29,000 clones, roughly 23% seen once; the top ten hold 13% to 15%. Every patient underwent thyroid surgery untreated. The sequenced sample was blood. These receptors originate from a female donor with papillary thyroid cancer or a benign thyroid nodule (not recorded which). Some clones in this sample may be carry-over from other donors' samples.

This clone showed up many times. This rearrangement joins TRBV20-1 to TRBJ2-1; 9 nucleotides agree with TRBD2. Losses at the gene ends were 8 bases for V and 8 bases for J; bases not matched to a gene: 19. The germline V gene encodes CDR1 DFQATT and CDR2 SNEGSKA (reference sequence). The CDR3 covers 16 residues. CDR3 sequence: CSTFGPFLAGTDEQFF. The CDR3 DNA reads TGCAGTACTTTCGGGCCTTTCCTAGCGGGAACCGATGAGCAGTTCTTC.

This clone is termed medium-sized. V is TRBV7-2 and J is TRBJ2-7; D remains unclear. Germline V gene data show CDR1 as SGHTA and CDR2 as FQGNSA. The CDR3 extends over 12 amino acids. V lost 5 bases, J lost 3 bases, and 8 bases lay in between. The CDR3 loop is CASSEGYYEQYF. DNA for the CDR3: TGTGCCAGCAGCGAAGGATACTACGAGCAGTACTTC.

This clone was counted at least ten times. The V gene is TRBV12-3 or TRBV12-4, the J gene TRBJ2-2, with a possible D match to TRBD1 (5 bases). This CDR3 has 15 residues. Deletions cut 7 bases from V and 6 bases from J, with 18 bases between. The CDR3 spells CASTFSREGAGELFF. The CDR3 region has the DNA TGTGCCAGCACCTTTTCCAGGGAAGGGGCCGGGGAGCTGTTTTTT.

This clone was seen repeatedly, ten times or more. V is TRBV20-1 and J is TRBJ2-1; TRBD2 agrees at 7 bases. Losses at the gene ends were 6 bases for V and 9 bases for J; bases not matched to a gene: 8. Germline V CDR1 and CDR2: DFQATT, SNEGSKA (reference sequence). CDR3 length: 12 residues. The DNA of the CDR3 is TGCAGTGCCGGGGAGGGACGTATTGAGCAGTTCTTC. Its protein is CSAGEGRIEQFF.

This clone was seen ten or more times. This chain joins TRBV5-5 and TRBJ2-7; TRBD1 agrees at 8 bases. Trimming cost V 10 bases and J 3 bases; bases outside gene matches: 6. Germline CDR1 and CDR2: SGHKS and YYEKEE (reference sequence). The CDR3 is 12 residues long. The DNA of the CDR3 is TGTGCCTCCCAGGGGGCGGTCTACGAGCAGTACTTC. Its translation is CASQGAVYEQYF.

The CDR3 DNA is TGTGCCTGGAGTTTACTCAGTTGGAGATACGAGCAGTACTTC. Encoded protein: CAWSLLSWRYEQYF. The chain joins TRBV30 to TRBJ2-7; no firm D call. Between the trimmed V and J ends, which lost 2 bases and 4 bases, there was a span of 15 bases. This CDR3 is 14 amino acids long. Germline CDR1 and CDR2: GTSNPN and SVGIG (reference sequence).

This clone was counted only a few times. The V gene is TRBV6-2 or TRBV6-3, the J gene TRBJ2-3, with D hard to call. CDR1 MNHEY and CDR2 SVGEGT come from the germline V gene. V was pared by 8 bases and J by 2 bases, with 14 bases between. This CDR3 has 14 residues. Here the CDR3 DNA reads TGTGCCAGCGAAGTCAATGGGCCCACAGATACGCAGTATTTT. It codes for CASEVNGPTDTQYF.

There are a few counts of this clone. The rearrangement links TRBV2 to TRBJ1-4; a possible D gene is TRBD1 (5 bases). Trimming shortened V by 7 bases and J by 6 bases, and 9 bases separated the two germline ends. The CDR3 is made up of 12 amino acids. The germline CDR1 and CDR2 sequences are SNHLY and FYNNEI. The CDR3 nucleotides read TGTGCCAGCATGCTGGGGCATGAAAAACTGTTTTTT. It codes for CASMLGHEKLFF.

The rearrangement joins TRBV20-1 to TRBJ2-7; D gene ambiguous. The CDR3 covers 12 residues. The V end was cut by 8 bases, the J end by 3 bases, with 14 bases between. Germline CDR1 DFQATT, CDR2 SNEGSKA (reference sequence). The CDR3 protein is CSSVSEVYEQYF. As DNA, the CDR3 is TGCAGTTCCGTCTCAGAAGTCTACGAGCAGTACTTC.

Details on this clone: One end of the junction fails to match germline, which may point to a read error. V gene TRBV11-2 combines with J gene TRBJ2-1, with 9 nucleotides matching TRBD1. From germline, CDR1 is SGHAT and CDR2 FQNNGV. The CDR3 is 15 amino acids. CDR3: CASSVTGGTYNEQLF. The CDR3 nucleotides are TGTGCCAGCAGCGTGACAGGGGGTACCTACAATGAGCAGTTATTC. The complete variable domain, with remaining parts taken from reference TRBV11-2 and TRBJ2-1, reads EAGVAQSPRYKIIEKRQSVAFWCNPISGHATLYWYQQILGQGPKLLIQFQNNGVVDDSQLPKDRFSAERLKGVDSTLKIQPAKLEDSAVYLCASSVTGGTYNEQLFGPGTRLTVL.

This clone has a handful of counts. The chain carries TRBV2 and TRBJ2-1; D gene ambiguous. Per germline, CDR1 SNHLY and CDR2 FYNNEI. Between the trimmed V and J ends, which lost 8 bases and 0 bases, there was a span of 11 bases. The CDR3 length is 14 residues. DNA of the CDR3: TGTGCCAGCTCTGTGGATAGCTCCTACAATGAGCAGTTCTTC. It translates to CASSVDSSYNEQFF.

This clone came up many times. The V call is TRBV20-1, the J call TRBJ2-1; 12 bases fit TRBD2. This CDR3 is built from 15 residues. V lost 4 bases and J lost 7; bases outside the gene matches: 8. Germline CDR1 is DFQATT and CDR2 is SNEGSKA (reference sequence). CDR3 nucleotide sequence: TGCAGTGCTACGACTAGCGGGAGTTTGGGAAATGAGCAGTTCTTC. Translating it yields CSATTSGSLGNEQFF.